The next 29 T cell receptor beta chains were all read from a single sample in a study of beta chain features in type 1 diabetes. Which antigens these TCRs recognize remains unknown. Sequenced material consisted of expressed TCRB transcripts (all of the isolated RNA was reverse transcribed). Sequencing used immunoSEQ multiplex PCR; TCRdb keeps in-frame clones, though not all of them. The sample consists of 150,000 to 200,000 clones, 6.5% to 9.5% of them appearing once. Study observations and caveats: Among patients with Type 1 diabetes, TCRB CDR3s were moderately but significantly shorter in every one of the four CD4+ subsets.

The sample was central memory CD4+ T cells from blood. These receptors all come from a woman aged 35 to 49 with type 1 diabetes.

The chain is built from TRBV28 and TRBJ2-5; D gene unclear. V lost 7 bases to trimming and J lost 5 bases, with 14 bases between them. This CDR3 spans 13 amino acids. Germline V gene lookup returns CDR1 MDHEN and CDR2 SYDVKM. The CDR3 is CASIRPGEETQYF. The CDR3 bases are TGTGCCAGCATCAGACCAGGCGAGGAGACCCAGTACTTC.

The chain has TRBV7-2 and TRBJ1-1; a possible D gene is TRBD1 (5 bases). Per the germline V gene, CDR1 is SGHTA and CDR2 is FQGNSA. The CDR3 contains 14 residues. Trimming took off 5 bases at V and 8 bases at J, with 18 bases between the two ends. The CDR3 is CASSRPGGGLEAFF. CDR3 coding DNA: TGTGCCAGCAGCCGACCCGGCGGGGGTCTGGAAGCTTTCTTT.

This clone was picked up a small number of times. Other DNA sequences from this sample encode an identical CDR3 as well. V and J are TRBV4-1 and TRBJ1-5; D may be TRBD1 (5 bases). Germline values: CDR1 MGHRA, CDR2 YSYEKL. The CDR3 is 16 residues long. Trimming removed 0 bases from V and 2 bases from J, with 11 bases in between. CDR3 amino acids: CASSQDGGIGNQPQHF. The CDR3, as DNA: TGCGCCAGCAGCCAAGATGGGGGGATCGGCAATCAGCCCCAGCATTTT.

The V call is TRBV7-3, the J call TRBJ2-5; TRBD2 aligns across 7 bases. The CDR3 is 13 residues long. Per germline, CDR1 SGHTA and CDR2 FQGTGA. Unmatched junction bases numbered 3, after V lost 5 bases and J lost 3 bases. CDR3 protein: CASSPRGEETQYF. The CDR3 region has the DNA TGTGCCAGCAGCCCCCGGGGGGAAGAGACCCAGTACTTC.

The V and J genes are TRBV7-2 and TRBJ2-5; 10 bases match TRBD2. The length of the CDR3 is 16 residues. CDR1 and CDR2 from the germline V gene are SGHTA and FQGNSA. Trimming at V came to 2 bases and at J to 5 bases, leaving 8 bases not matched to a gene. CDR3 sequence (DNA): TGTGCCAGCAGCTTATCCCTAGCGGGGGCCCAGGAGACCCAGTACTTC. Translated: CASSLSLAGAQETQYF.

The sample holds a few counts of this clone. The rearrangement joins TRBV5-1 to TRBJ1-2; 9 bases fit TRBD1. Germline V gives CDR1 SGHRS, CDR2 YFSETQ. The CDR3 totals 16 residues. V lost 1 base and J lost 8; bases outside the gene matches: 12. The CDR3, as DNA: TGCGCCAGCAGCTTGAATACCCTACAGGGGGCGGAAGGCTACACCTTC. It specifies CASSLNTLQGAEGYTF.

This clone was found a few times. The chain carries TRBV15 and TRBJ2-3; the match to TRBD2 covers 8 bases. This CDR3 comprises 17 residues. Germline V gives CDR1 LNHNV, CDR2 YYDKDF (reference sequence). Trimming took 1 base from V and 4 from J; bases not matched to a gene: 10. The CDR3 loop is CATSRVGAGEGADTQYF. CDR3 in DNA: TGTGCCACCAGCAGAGTGGGAGCGGGAGAGGGCGCAGATACGCAGTATTTT.

A few counts support this clone. V and J are TRBV5-4 and TRBJ1-2; tentatively, D is TRBD1 (6 bases). Trimming cost V 5 bases and J 8 bases, with 19 bases left between them. Germline CDR1 and CDR2: SGHNT and YYREEE (reference sequence). The CDR3 is 14 amino acids. CDR3 residues: CASRRTAGANGYTF. The CDR3 nucleotides are TGTGCCAGCAGGAGGACCGCAGGGGCGAACGGCTACACCTTC. The whole variable domain, filled in from reference TRBV5-4 and TRBJ1-2, reads ETGVTQSPTHLIKTRGQQVTLRCSSQSGHNTVSWYQQALGQGPQFIFQYYREEENGRGNFPPRFSGLQFPNYSSELNVNALELDDSALYLCASRRTAGANGYTFGSGTRLTVV.

The J gene is TRBJ1-5, the V gene TRBV30, with 7 bases matching TRBD1. After removal of 1 base from V and 0 bases from J, the junction contained 3 bases not matched to a gene. This CDR3 region has 15 residues. Germline V gene sequence: CDR1 GTSNPN, CDR2 SVGIG (reference sequence). This CDR3 is CAWSAGQLSNQPQHF. The CDR3 DNA reads as TGTGCCTGGAGTGCGGGACAGCTTAGCAATCAGCCCCAGCATTTT.

The chain links TRBV29-1 to TRBJ1-1; D gene unclear. Germline V gene sequence: CDR1 SQVTM, CDR2 ANQGSEA. V lost 7 bases and J lost 0, with 12 bases in between. CDR3 length: 13 amino acids. CDR3 sequence (DNA): TGCAGCGCCGTACAGATCATGAACACTGAAGCTTTCTTT. The encoded protein is CSAVQIMNTEAFF.

The chain carries TRBV5-1 and TRBJ1-1; possibly TRBD1 for D (5 bases). The CDR3 has 15 amino acids. From germline, CDR1 is SGHRS and CDR2 YFSETQ. The V end lost 3 bases, the J end lost 8 bases, and 20 bases lay between the germline ends. This chain's CDR3 is CASSSGPGTEGEAFF. The CDR3 bases are TGCGCCAGCAGCTCGGGCCCCGGGACTGAGGGGGAAGCTTTCTTT. The full variable domain, in which reference TRBV5-1 and TRBJ1-1 provide the parts outside the CDR3, is KAGVTQTPRYLIKTRGQQVTLSCSPISGHRSVSWYQQTPGQGLQFLFEYFSETQRNKGNFPGRFSGRQFSNSRSEMNVSTLELGDSALYLCASSSGPGTEGEAFFGQGTRLTVV.

The rearrangement uses TRBV4-3 and TRBJ2-3, with 11 bases aligning to TRBD2. CDR1 and CDR2 (germline): LGHNA, YSLEER. The CDR3 runs 16 residues. V dropped 4 bases and J dropped 6; count of bases not matched to a gene: 9. Here the CDR3 DNA reads TGCGCCAGCAGCCCCACCCCATCTAGCGGGGGGGATACGCAGTATTTT. It codes for CASSPTPSSGGDTQYF.

The sample holds a few counts of this clone. J is TRBJ2-1 and V is TRBV5-6; 9 positions match TRBD2. The CDR3 spans 17 residues. The V gene end was trimmed by 4 bases and the J gene end by 2 bases; junction bases not matched to a gene: 10. CDR1 is SGHDT, CDR2 YYEEEE, per germline. The CDR3 DNA follows: TGTGCCAGCAGCCCTACCTACGGCGGGAGGGCCTACAATGAGCAGTTCTTC. Amino acids: CASSPTYGGRAYNEQFF.

This clone was seen more than once but under ten times. J is TRBJ1-1 and V is TRBV18; 8 bases agree with TRBD1. With 2 bases clipped from V and 1 base from J, the junction kept 9 bases outside the gene matches. This CDR3 has 17 amino acids. Germline values: CDR1 KGHSH, CDR2 LQKENI. The CDR3 DNA follows: TGTGCCAGCTCACCAATCTCGACAGGGGCCCGGAACACTGAAGCTTTCTTT. It codes for CASSPISTGARNTEAFF. The full variable domain, in which reference TRBV18 and TRBJ1-1 provide the parts outside the CDR3, is NAGVMQNPRHLVRRRGQEARLRCSPMKGHSHVYWYRQLPEEGLKFMVYLQKENIIDESGMPKERFSAEFPKEGPSILRIQQVVRGDSAAYFCASSPISTGARNTEAFFGQGTRLTVV.

This clone showed up just a few times. The V gene is TRBV14, the J gene TRBJ1-1, with a weak D call TRBD1 (5 bases). The V end was cut by 3 bases, the J end by 9 bases, with 17 bases between. Per the germline V gene, CDR1 is SGHDN and CDR2 is FVKESK. This CDR3 spans 14 amino acids. CDR3 in amino acids: CASSQGGAQAQAFF. The CDR3 DNA sequence: TGTGCCAGCAGCCAGGGGGGTGCCCAGGCTCAAGCTTTCTTT.

The rearrangement joins TRBV2 to TRBJ1-2, with D possibly being TRBD1 (5 bases). CDR1 and CDR2 (germline): SNHLY, FYNNEI. V was shortened by 7 bases and J by 7 bases, with 19 bases between the two germline ends. This CDR3 comprises 14 residues. Written as DNA, the CDR3 is TGTGCCAGCATGGGCGGGGGAGGGTCGAGTGGCTACACCTTC. Protein product: CASMGGGGSSGYTF.

This rearrangement joins TRBV10-3 to TRBJ1-6; D perhaps matches TRBD1 (6 bases). The CDR3 loop spans 14 amino acids. V lost 5 bases and J 8 bases, leaving 13 bases between the germline ends. CDR1 and CDR2 (germline): ENHRY, SYGVKD. CDR3: CAISLDSVYSPLHF. As DNA, the CDR3 is TGTGCCATCAGTTTGGACAGCGTATATTCACCCCTCCACTTT.

This clone was seen many times. This sample includes further DNA sequences coding for the same CDR3. J is TRBJ2-5 and V is TRBV27, with 10 bases fitting TRBD1. This CDR3 is built from 13 residues. Losses at the gene ends were 6 bases for V and 5 bases for J; bases not matched to a gene: 3. CDR1 and CDR2 from the germline V gene are MNHEY and SMNVEV (reference sequence). The CDR3 region has the DNA TGTGCCAGCAGGCTGACAGGGGGCGAGACCCAGTACTTC. Translated, it gives CASRLTGGETQYF.

V usage is TRBV28 and J usage is TRBJ2-1, with 13 bases fitting TRBD2. The CDR3 consists of 19 residues. With 6 bases clipped from V and 0 bases from J, the junction kept 11 bases outside the gene matches. The germline gives CDR1 MDHEN, CDR2 SYDVKM. The chain's CDR3 is CASSPSGTSGTSSYNEQFF. The CDR3 coding sequence is TGTGCCAGCAGCCCCTCCGGGACTAGCGGGACGAGCTCCTACAATGAGCAGTTCTTC. The full variable domain, rest sourced from reference TRBV28 and TRBJ2-1, is DVKVTQSSRYLVKRTGEKVFLECVQDMDHENMFWYRQDPGLGLRLIYFSYDVKMKEKGDIPEGYSVSREKKERFSLILESASTNQTSMYLCASSPSGTSGTSSYNEQFFGPGTRLTVL.

The chain recombines TRBV30 with TRBJ1-5, with no clear D. From germline, CDR1 is GTSNPN and CDR2 SVGIG (reference sequence). The CDR3 is 14 residues long. V gave up 1 base and J gave up 0 bases, with 7 bases separating them. Here the CDR3 DNA reads TGTGCCTGGAGTGCCGGAGATAGCAATCAGCCCCAGCATTTT. This encodes CAWSAGDSNQPQHF.

This clone was counted a few times. This chain connects TRBV18 to TRBJ1-6, with 9 bases lining up with TRBD1. This CDR3 spans 13 amino acids. Germline V gives CDR1 KGHSH, CDR2 LQKENI. With V trimmed by 8 bases and J by 8 bases, 4 bases remained unmatched. This chain's CDR3 is CASRTGGDSPLHF. CDR3 nucleotide sequence: TGTGCCAGCAGAACAGGGGGCGATTCACCCCTCCACTTT.

At least ten counts were recorded for this clone. The CDR3: CASSTILGGYTF. The CDR3 DNA reads TGTGCCAGCAGCACGATCCTGGGCGGCTACACCTTC. The chain links TRBV4-2 to TRBJ1-2; D is unclear. The CDR3 length is 12 residues. From germline, CDR1 is LGHNA and CDR2 YNFKEQ. Deletions cut 5 bases from V and 8 bases from J, with 12 bases between.

There are many counts of this clone. The rearrangement joins TRBV28 to TRBJ2-3; TRBD1 matches 8 bases. The germline CDR1 and CDR2 sequences are MDHEN and SYDVKM. The CDR3 length is 13 residues. V gave up 7 bases and J gave up 6 bases; unmatched junction bases: 6. CDR3 in amino acids: CASIQGGRDTQYF. CDR3 in DNA: TGTGCCAGCATACAGGGGGGTAGGGATACGCAGTATTTT.

This clone showed up just a few times. The genes are TRBV13 and TRBJ2-3; D is possibly TRBD2 (5 bases). Trimming removed 4 bases at V and 0 bases at J, with 11 bases between. Germline assignment: CDR1 PRHDT and CDR2 FYEKMQ (reference sequence). The CDR3 is 15 residues long. CDR3 amino acids: CASSSGKLSTDTQYF. CDR3 nucleotides: TGTGCCAGCAGCTCCGGGAAGTTAAGCACAGATACGCAGTATTTT. Supplemented by reference TRBV13 and TRBJ2-3, the full variable domain reads AAGVIQSPRHLIKEKRETATLKCYPIPRHDTVYWYQQGPGQDPQFLISFYEKMQSDKGSIPDRFSAQQFSDYHSELNMSSLELGDSALYFCASSSGKLSTDTQYFGPGTRLTVL.

This clone was seen more than once but under ten times. This chain uses TRBV5-4 with TRBJ1-1, with TRBD1 matching over 8 bases. CDR1 is SGHNT, CDR2 YYREEE, per germline (reference sequence). This CDR3 comprises 15 residues. Trimming cost V 4 bases and J 3 bases; bases outside gene matches: 8. In nucleotides, the CDR3 is TGTGCCAGCAGCAACCGGGACAGGTCGCACACTGAAGCTTTCTTT. This gives the protein CASSNRDRSHTEAFF.

V and J are TRBV9 and TRBJ2-5, with 8 bases fitting TRBD2. Germline assignment: CDR1 SGDLS and CDR2 YYNGEE. With 3 bases clipped from V and 9 bases from J, the junction kept 10 bases outside the gene matches. The CDR3 is made up of 14 amino acids. As DNA, the CDR3 is TGTGCCAGCAGCGGGACTAGCACTATGGGGGCCCAGTACTTC. Protein: CASSGTSTMGAQYF.

This clone was observed a few times. The chain carries TRBV28 and TRBJ1-1; TRBD1 matches at 9 bases. After removal of 5 bases from V and 7 bases from J, the junction contained 17 bases not matched to a gene. The CDR3 contains 17 residues. CDR1 and CDR2 from the germline V gene are MDHEN and SYDVKM. The CDR3 loop reads CASSPPGQGGVGLEAFF. In DNA, the CDR3 is TGTGCCAGCAGTCCCCCGGGACAGGGAGGGGTGGGCCTTGAAGCTTTCTTT.

The J gene is TRBJ2-1, the V gene TRBV2; D might be TRBD1 (5 bases). This CDR3 comprises 13 residues. From germline, CDR1 is SNHLY and CDR2 FYNNEI. V was shortened by 5 bases and J by 5 bases, with 10 bases between the two germline ends. CDR3 sequence reads: CASSLDMNNEQFF. As DNA, the CDR3 is TGTGCCAGCAGTTTGGACATGAACAATGAGCAGTTCTTC.

The chain employs TRBV7-8 and TRBJ2-3; unclear D gene. Deletions cut 0 bases from V and 7 bases from J, with 8 bases between. Germline values: CDR1 SGHVS, CDR2 FQNEAQ. The CDR3 has 13 residues. The CDR3 is CASSLAVRNTQYF. CDR3 DNA: TGTGCCAGCAGCTTAGCTGTGCGGAATACGCAGTATTTT.